This is a list of T cell receptor beta chains from one sample in a study of human thymus T cells. Some clones are missing from TCRdb's copy, which holds only in-frame ones; the method was immunoSEQ multiplex PCR. The profile shows some 46,000 clones, about 93% of them singletons. Sequencing input: blood. The receptors shown here come from a boy under three years old with a congenital heart defect but otherwise immunologically healthy. CDR3s include the opening cysteine and the closing phenylalanine or tryptophan. Clone size is not always given. Where it is, it says once, few, many or a class for expanded clones.

cdr3_length | clone_size | v_call | cdr3_aa
16 | once | TRBV7-3 | CASSFSGTSSYNEQFF
15 | NA | TRBV9 | CASSPSQGADYGYTF
11 | NA | TRBV6-5 | CASSSYYGYTF
13 | NA | TRBV4-2 | CASSQALEDTQYF
15 | NA | TRBV11-2 | CASSPDDRTSYGYTF
15 | NA | TRBV4-3 | CASSQGRSLGNTIYF
14 | NA | TRBV28 | CASSLIGGAYEQYF
15 | once | TRBV7-9 | CASKRGDREYDTQYF
13 | NA | TRBV19 | CASSYRGSTEAFF
14 | NA | TRBV6-6 | CASSFGSSGNTIYF
13 | NA | TRBV10-2 | CASREQPQTGQYF
14 | NA | TRBV10-3 | CAISRTETNYGYTF
14 | NA | TRBV4-1 | CASSAQGYGNTIYF
15 | NA | TRBV5-1 | CASSLVPGILYGYTF
15 | once | TRBV5-6 | CASSLVDRPNTEAFF
16 | NA | TRBV9 | CASSAYVLPNTGELFF
16 | NA | TRBV4-2 | CASSQGGLAGIGTQYF
13 | NA | TRBV10-3 | CAIGASGANVLTF
15 | NA | TRBV9 | CASSVEGARYNEQFF
12 | NA | TRBV5-1 | CASSRGGNAQYF
14 | NA | TRBV19 | CASSRGQGTYGYTF
13 | NA | TRBV6-6 | CASRDLGWEKLFF
12 | NA | TRBV5-4 | CASSLTGYEQYF
14 | NA | TRBV30 | CAWSGLAGTDTQYF
15 | NA | TRBV19 | CASSIDNDEGYGYTF